Listed below are T cell receptor beta chains from one sample, sequenced in a study of lymphopenia after photon versus proton radiotherapy. Assay used: immunoSEQ multiplex PCR; TCRdb lists only in-frame clones, some missing. The sample carries under 20,000 clones, 80% to 90% recorded once. This specimen was peripheral blood, taken from a patient treated with proton-based radiotherapy. Receptor source: a man between 65 and 85 years old with pancreatic cancer. Each CDR3 is given with its conserved first and last residue. The D gene is left open where the match is weak. Not all rows give a size; the values are once, few, many and, for expanded clones, a class.

>TRBJ2-3|once|TRBV5-4|TRBD2
TGTGCCAGCAGCCCGAAGAAGCGGGGGGGTCAATCTAGCACAGATACGCAGTATTTT
CASSPKKRGGQSSTDTQYF
>TRBJ2-5|.|TRBV6-6|.
TGTGCCAGCACCTCCCCCCCCGAGACCCAGTACTTC
CASTSPPETQYF
>TRBJ1-5|.|TRBV2|TRBD1
TGTGCCAGCAAAGCCGGGACAGTTGATAATCAGCCCCAGCATTTT
CASKAGTVDNQPQHF
>TRBJ1-2|.|TRBV5-6|.
TGTGCCAGCAGCTTAAACAGCAATGGCTACACCTTC
CASSLNSNGYTF
>TRBJ1-2|few|TRBV6-6|.
TGTGCCAGCACCCCATCTAACTATGGCTACACCTTC
CASTPSNYGYTF
>TRBJ1-1|.|TRBV10-2|.
TGCGCCAGCACGGACAGAAGTTCTGAAGCTTTCTTT
CASTDRSSEAFF
>TRBJ2-5|.|TRBV2|TRBD1
TGTGCCAGCAGTTGGACAGGGGCCCAAGAGACCCAGTACTTC
CASSWTGAQETQYF
>TRBJ1-1|.|TRBV30|.
TGTGCCTGGAGTGTACAGATAAACACTGAAGCTTTCTTT
CAWSVQINTEAFF
>TRBJ2-5|.|TRBV19|.
TGTGCCAGTAATCTAGGGGGTTCAGAGACCCAGTACTTC
CASNLGGSETQYF
>TRBJ1-3|once|TRBV7-2|.
TGTGCCAGCAGCGAGGACAGTTCCTCTGGAAACACCATATATTTT
CASSEDSSSGNTIYF
>TRBJ1-2|.|TRBV15|TRBD1
TGTGCCACCAGCAGGGAACCGGGACAGGGTTATAGTGGCTACACCTTC
CATSREPGQGYSGYTF
>TRBJ2-4|few|TRBV2|.
TGTGCCAGCAGCGGACCCGGGACGGAGAAAAACATTCAGTACTTC
CASSGPGTEKNIQYF
>TRBJ1-1|.|TRBV4-1|.
TGCGCCAGCAGCCAAGAGAGGAGGGTCCCTAGTCCCCTCGGTGAAGCTTTCTTT
CASSQERRVPSPLGEAFF
>TRBJ2-3|.|TRBV2|TRBD1
TGTGCCAGCAGGACCGGACAGGGCCCAGATACGCAGTATTTT
CASRTGQGPDTQYF
>TRBJ1-6|.|TRBV9|.
TGTGCCAGCAGCGTAGGAGGAGCTGCCTATAATTCACCCCTCCACTTT
CASSVGGAAYNSPLHF
>TRBJ1-4|.|TRBV4-2|.
TGTGCCAGCAGCTCAATAATTACCGCCGACAGTATAAATGAAAAACTGTTTTTT
CASSSIITADSINEKLFF
>TRBJ2-2|.|TRBV6-6|TRBD1
TGTGCCAGCATGGACAGGGTCGGCACCGGGGAGCTGTTTTTT
CASMDRVGTGELFF
>TRBJ2-2|.|TRBV30|TRBD2
TGTGCCTGGAGTGCCGGCGGGGGGACCGGGGAGCTGTTTTTT
CAWSAGGGTGELFF
>TRBJ1-1|once|TRBV11-2|.
TGTGCCAGCAGCTTAGATATCCCGGGGGCGGGCACTGAAGCTTTCTTT
CASSLDIPGAGTEAFF
>TRBJ1-1|.|TRBV29-1|.
TGCAGCGCCGCAGGGGAAGGGAACACTGAAGCTTTCTTT
CSAAGEGNTEAFF
>TRBJ2-1|.|TRBV29-1|TRBD1
TGCAGCGCCGGACAGGGAGGATACAATGAGCAGTTCTTC
CSAGQGGYNEQFF
>TRBJ2-7|.|TRBV7-9|TRBD2
TGTGCCAGCAGCTTAGGTGGCGGGGGGCAGGGCGAGCAGTACTTC
CASSLGGGGQGEQYF
>TRBJ1-1|.|TRBV2|.
TGTGCCAGCAGTGTGGTCAGCATGAACACTGAAGCTTTCTTT
CASSVVSMNTEAFF
>TRBJ2-5|.|TRBV7-2|.
TGTGCCAGCAGTTTATCACCTCAAGAGACCCAGTACTTC
CASSLSPQETQYF
>TRBJ2-7|.|TRBV5-8|.
TGTGCCAGCAGCTTGGGGGACCGAACTAGCTCCTACGAGCAGTACTTC
CASSLGDRTSSYEQYF
>TRBJ1-5|.|TRBV2|.
TGTGCCAGCAGTGAATTGCACTGGAATGGGCCCCAGCATTTT
CASSELHWNGPQHF
>TRBJ1-1|.|TRBV7-9|.
TGTGCCAGCAGCTTAAGGCCGGGGGACTGGAGCACTGAAGCTTTCTTT
CASSLRPGDWSTEAFF